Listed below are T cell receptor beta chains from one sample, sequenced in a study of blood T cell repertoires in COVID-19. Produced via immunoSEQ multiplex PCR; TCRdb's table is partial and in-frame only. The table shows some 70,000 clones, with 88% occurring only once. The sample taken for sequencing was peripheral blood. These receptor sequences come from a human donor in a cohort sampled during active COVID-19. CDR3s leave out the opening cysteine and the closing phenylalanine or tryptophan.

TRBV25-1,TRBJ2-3,ASSAWGGEDTQY
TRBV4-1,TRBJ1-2,ASSQDLGPLGGYT
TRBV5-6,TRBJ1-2,ASSLGAGYGYT
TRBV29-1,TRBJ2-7,SVEDRDGRFHEQY
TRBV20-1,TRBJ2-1,SLGGENEQF
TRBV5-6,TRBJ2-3,ASSQGPRAQY
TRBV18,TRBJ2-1,ASSPPSGTGLF
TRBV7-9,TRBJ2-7,ASSTQTYEQY
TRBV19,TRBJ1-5,ASSMRSTGPQH
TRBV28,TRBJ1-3,ASSSRQISSGNTIY
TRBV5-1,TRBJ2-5,ASSVTSGGALETQY
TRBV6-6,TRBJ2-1,ASSPRGKGGANNEQF
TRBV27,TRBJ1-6,ASSLNPRSPLH
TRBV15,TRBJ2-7,ATSRDRGSYEQY
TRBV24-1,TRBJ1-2,ATSDQGQGEANYGYT
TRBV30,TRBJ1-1,ALEVADEAF
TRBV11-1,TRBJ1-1,ASSNEQGLRAF
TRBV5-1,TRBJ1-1,ASREGFTEAF
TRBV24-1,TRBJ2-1,ATSDSDRGLWNEQF
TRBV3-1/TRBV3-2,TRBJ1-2,ASSLLTGTNYGYT
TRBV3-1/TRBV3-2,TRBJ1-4,ASSQTIPGQGNEKLF
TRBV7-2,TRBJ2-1,ASSIYNEQF
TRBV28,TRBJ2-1,ASSLLAGGNNEQF
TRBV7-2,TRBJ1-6,ASSFKTGNSPLH
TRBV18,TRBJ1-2,ASSPLAGVYGYT
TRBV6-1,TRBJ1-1,ASSEVGETTEAF
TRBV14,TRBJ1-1,ASSQLDKKKAF
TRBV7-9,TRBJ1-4,ASSQGQFNEKLF
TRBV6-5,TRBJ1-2,ASNGVLNSHGYT
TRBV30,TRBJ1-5,AWCHRGNQPQH
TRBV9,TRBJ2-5,ASSSRQLGGWETQY
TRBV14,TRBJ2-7,ASSSATLRSYEQY
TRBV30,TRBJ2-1,AWSEGGRPYNEQF
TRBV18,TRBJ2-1,ASSPVSGGSYEQF
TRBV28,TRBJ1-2,ASLSRVGDVGYT
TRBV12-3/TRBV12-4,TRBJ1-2,ASSLLGRVT
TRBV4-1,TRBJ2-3,ASSHGTSEDTQY
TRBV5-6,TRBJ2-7,ASSLTGGGNYEQY
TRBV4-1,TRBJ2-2,ASSRDSGLTNTGELF
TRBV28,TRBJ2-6,ASSSMLSGANVLT
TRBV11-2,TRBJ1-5,ASSPRDRGQVNQPQH
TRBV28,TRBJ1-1,ASRAQGYTEAF
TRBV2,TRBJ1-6,ASSLTGIYSPLH
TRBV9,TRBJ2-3,ASSPNVDRDTQY
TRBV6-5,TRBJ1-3,ASSRTGRNTIY
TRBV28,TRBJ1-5,ASRRLRGNQPQH
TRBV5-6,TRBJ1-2,ASSLGTGVYGYT
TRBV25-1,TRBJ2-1,ASSEQTSGAGEQF
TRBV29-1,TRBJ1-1,SVEDRVSEAF
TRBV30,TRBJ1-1,AWSVRENTEAF
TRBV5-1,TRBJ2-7,ASNLRTGGSYEQY
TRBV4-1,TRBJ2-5,ASSRLAGETQY
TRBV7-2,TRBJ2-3,ASSTGLAGGTDTQY
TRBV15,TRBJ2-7,ATTDYPGTSGHYEQY